A selection of T cell receptor beta chains follows, all from one sample in a study of CD8 T cell repertoires and HIV-1 epitope variants. This table comes from immunoSEQ multiplex PCR, and its TCRdb copy is limited to in-frame clones, with some not included. The sample lists 90,000 or so clones; roughly four fifths were seen once. Sample: uncultured baseline CD8+ T cells from peripheral blood mononuclear cells (PBMCs). These receptors came from a male donor with HIV. Each CDR3 is given with its conserved first and last residue. The order of the fields is clone size, J gene, D gene, V gene, CDR3 DNA, CDR3 protein. A D gene is named only where the DNA matches it firmly. Only some rows state a clone size, as once, few, many or a class for expanded clones.

- | TRBJ2-1 | - | TRBV29-1 | TGCAGCGTTGTGGGAACAGGGAGCTCCTACAATGAGCAGTTCTTC | CSVVGTGSSYNEQFF
- | TRBJ1-1 | - | TRBV14 | TGTGCCAGCAGCCCGGGAAGGTCTGAAGCTTTCTTT | CASSPGRSEAFF
- | TRBJ2-6 | - | TRBV6-5 | TGTGCCAGCAGCACCATAACGGCTGGGGCCAACGTCCTGACTTTC | CASSTITAGANVLTF
- | TRBJ2-3 | - | TRBV5-4 | TGTGCCAGCAGCTTGGACAGAACAGATACGCAGTATTTT | CASSLDRTDTQYF
- | TRBJ2-5 | - | TRBV5-5 | TGTGCCAGCAGCTCCTGGACCAACCAAGAGACCCAGTACTTC | CASSSWTNQETQYF
- | TRBJ2-1 | - | TRBV4-2 | TGTGCCAGCAGCCCAGAGGGAGAACAGTTTGGGCAGTTCTTC | CASSPEGEQFGQFF
- | TRBJ2-7 | TRBD1 | TRBV5-5 | TGTGCCAGCAGCGAGGGGGACAGGGTGGGCTACGAGCAGTACTTC | CASSEGDRVGYEQYF
few | TRBJ1-6 | - | TRBV5-1 | TGCGCCAGCAGCCCAGTCGACCTCTCGTATAATTCACCCCTCCACTTT | CASSPVDLSYNSPLHF
- | TRBJ2-1 | - | TRBV5-1 | TGCGCCAGCAGGGGAACAGGGAGCTCCTACAATGAGCAGTTCTTC | CASRGTGSSYNEQFF
once | TRBJ2-3 | - | TRBV5-1 | TGCGCCAGCAGCTTGGACGGGGGAAAAACAGATACGCAGTATTTT | CASSLDGGKTDTQYF
- | TRBJ1-2 | TRBD1 | TRBV5-6 | TGTGCCAGCAGCCCCGGACAGGTCGGCTACACCTTC | CASSPGQVGYTF
- | TRBJ2-5 | - | TRBV28 | TGTGCCAGCAGTTTATTTGGGGGGCGAAAGACCCAGTACTTC | CASSLFGGRKTQYF
- | TRBJ1-5 | - | TRBV6-6 | TGTGCCAGCACCCCTGGGGGGGTCCTCAATCAGCCCCAGCATTTT | CASTPGGVLNQPQHF
few | TRBJ1-5 | - | TRBV10-3 | TGTGCCATCAGTGAGTCGACGACAGGAAGCAATCAGCCCCAGCATTTT | CAISESTTGSNQPQHF
- | TRBJ2-3 | TRBD2 | TRBV5-1 | TGCGCCAGCTTGCTAGGACTAGCGGGGGGGTCAGATACGCAGTATTTT | CASLLGLAGGSDTQYF
- | TRBJ1-2 | - | TRBV27 | TGTGCCAGCAGCGGCATTGGGGGGCCCAACTATGGCTACACCTTC | CASSGIGGPNYGYTF
- | TRBJ2-1 | TRBD1 | TRBV19 | TGTGCCAGTAGTAGGACAGGGGAGGAGCAGTTCTTC | CASSRTGEEQFF
many | TRBJ2-5 | - | TRBV5-6 | TGTGCCAGCAGCTTGTCAGGCACGGAGACCCAGTACTTC | CASSLSGTETQYF
few | TRBJ1-4 | - | TRBV5-5 | TGTGCCAGCAGCTTGTCGGGGGGGCCGCCAGGGCGTAATGAAAAACTGTTTTTT | CASSLSGGPPGRNEKLFF
- | TRBJ2-5 | - | TRBV6-5 | TGTGCCAGCAGTTACTCTGGACCGCAAGAGACCCAGTACTTC | CASSYSGPQETQYF
- | TRBJ2-1 | - | TRBV30 | TGTGCCTGGAGTGTAGATTGGGGGACTGACTCCTACAATGAGCAGTTCTTC | CAWSVDWGTDSYNEQFF
- | TRBJ2-7 | - | TRBV30 | TGTGCCTGGGGGCCACCGGGGTTCTACGAGCAGTACTTC | CAWGPPGFYEQYF
- | TRBJ2-5 | TRBD2 | TRBV19 | TGTGCCAGTAGCGGGGGGAAAGAGACCCAGTACTTC | CASSGGKETQYF
- | TRBJ2-6 | TRBD1 | TRBV28 | TGTGCCAGCCGCGGGACAGGGGGGTTTGGGGCCAACGTCCTGACTTTC | CASRGTGGFGANVLTF
- | TRBJ2-7 | - | TRBV27 | TGTGCCAGCAGTTCCTTATTTCGGGGGAAGAGCTCCTACGAGCAGTACTTC | CASSSLFRGKSSYEQYF
- | TRBJ2-1 | TRBD2 | TRBV5-4 | TGTGCCAGCAGCTTGGACAGCGGGGGTGCCAATGAGCAGTTCTTC | CASSLDSGGANEQFF
- | TRBJ2-7 | - | TRBV28 | TGTGCCAGCAGTCCCAGGTCCAGCTACTACGAGCAGTACTTC | CASSPRSSYYEQYF
- | TRBJ1-2 | TRBD1 | TRBV6-5 | TGTGCCAGCAGCCCACAGGGGGCGTTTAACTATGGCTACACCTTC | CASSPQGAFNYGYTF
few | TRBJ1-2 | - | TRBV5-1 | TGCGCCAGCAGCTTGGCCGGACAGCAGAACTATGGCTACACCTTC | CASSLAGQQNYGYTF
few | TRBJ1-2 | - | TRBV28 | TGTGCCAGCGGCAAAAAGGGCTACACCTTC | CASGKKGYTF
medium-sized | TRBJ1-1 | - | TRBV2 | TGTGCCAGCAGCCAGGGGAACACTGAAGCTTTCTTT | CASSQGNTEAFF
- | TRBJ2-6 | TRBD1 | TRBV9 | TGTGCCAGCAGCATAGGACAGGGAATCTCTGGGGCCAACGTCCTGACTTTC | CASSIGQGISGANVLTF
few | TRBJ1-4 | - | TRBV15 | TGTGCCACCAGCGGAACCCCCGGGGTGGGGGAAAAACTGTTTTTT | CATSGTPGVGEKLFF
- | TRBJ1-6 | - | TRBV30 | TGTGCCTGGTCCGAAATTGTGGCAGATTCACCCCTCCACTTT | CAWSEIVADSPLHF
few | TRBJ1-2 | - | TRBV6-1 | TGTGCCAGCAGTGAAGTCGGAGGGGTAGGCTATGGCTACACCTTC | CASSEVGGVGYGYTF
- | TRBJ1-4 | - | TRBV29-1 | TGCAGCGTTGTGGGGGGGACTAATGAAAAACTGTTTTTT | CSVVGGTNEKLFF
- | TRBJ2-1 | TRBD2 | TRBV5-1 | TGCGCCAGCAGCTTGGCCTTTGGACTAGCGGAAAGTACAAGCTCCTACAATGAGCAGTTCTTC | CASSLAFGLAESTSSYNEQFF
- | TRBJ2-2 | TRBD2 | TRBV5-6 | TGTGCCAGCAGCTTTGCAAGTAGCGGGACGGTGGCCGGGGAGCTGTTTTTT | CASSFASSGTVAGELFF